The 27 T cell receptor beta chains reported below all come from one sample, sequenced in a study of shared clonotypes between healthy human individuals (dated by TCRdb to 2019 to 2021). Libraries were built with the immunoSEQ multiplex PCR assay. TCRdb limited this immuneACCESS table to in-frame rearrangements with V and J called. A share of clones is missing; checked studies link under half to unresolved V genes, and the rest is unexplained. This sample lists hundreds of thousands of clones; around 80% were detected once. Of the sample, approximately 12% falls within the top ten clones. The sequencing input was PBMCs. These receptors came from a woman in her forties in good health. Some clones in this sample may be carry-over from other donors' samples.

A few counts support this clone. The rearrangement uses TRBV5-6 and TRBJ2-7; D is perhaps TRBD1 (6 bases). The CDR3 is 15 residues long. CDR1 is SGHDT, CDR2 YYEEEE, per germline. Trimming removed 3 bases from V and 6 bases from J, with 19 bases in between. In DNA form, the CDR3 reads TGTGCCAGCAGCTCCGGACAGAGCTCATTTCGCGAGCAGTACTTC. This sequence encodes CASSSGQSSFREQYF.

The V and J genes are TRBV15 and TRBJ1-5; D unresolved. With 3 bases removed from V and 3 bases from J, the gap between germline ends came to 15 bases. The germline V gene encodes CDR1 LNHNV and CDR2 YYDKDF (reference sequence). This CDR3 is 16 amino acids long. In DNA, the CDR3 is TGTGCCACCAGCAGGGACGCCGGATGGAACAATCAGCCCCAGCATTTT. Amino acid sequence: CATSRDAGWNNQPQHF.

The genes are TRBV7-9 and TRBJ2-1; D gene unclear. The germline V and J ends were trimmed by 3 bases and 6 bases, with 3 bases remaining between them. The CDR3 is made up of 11 amino acids. Germline CDR1 SEHNR, CDR2 FQNEAQ (reference sequence). CDR3: CASSFINEQFF. The CDR3 region has the DNA TGTGCCAGCAGCTTCATCAATGAGCAGTTCTTC.

The sample holds one count of this clone. The genes are TRBV5-1 and TRBJ2-7, with D perhaps TRBD1 or TRBD2 (5 bases each). V dropped 0 bases and J dropped 0 bases, with 10 bases sitting between them. Germline loops: CDR1 SGHRS, CDR2 YFSETQ. This CDR3 contains 15 residues. CDR3 sequence reads: CASSLGDGSSYEQYF. CDR3 DNA sequence: TGCGCCAGCAGCTTGGGGGACGGAAGCTCCTACGAGCAGTACTTC.

The gene calls are TRBV11-2 and TRBJ1-5, with no clear D. The CDR3 length is 13 residues. V lost 3 bases and J lost 1, with 4 bases in between. Germline assignment: CDR1 SGHAT and CDR2 FQNNGV. CDR3 bases: TGTGCCAGCAGCTTCCAAAGCAATCAGCCCCAGCATTTT. This sequence encodes CASSFQSNQPQHF.

This clone was picked up one time. The V gene is TRBV11-1, the J gene TRBJ2-1; 8 bases match TRBD2. The trim removed 5 bases at V and 4 bases at J, leaving 4 bases unmatched. Germline V lookup: CDR1 SGHAT, CDR2 FQDESV (reference sequence). The CDR3 consists of 14 residues. The CDR3 reads CASSPGLGYNEQFF. The CDR3 nucleotides read TGTGCCAGCAGCCCGGGACTAGGGTACAATGAGCAGTTCTTC.

The rearrangement links TRBV11-2 to TRBJ1-1; 8 bases agree with TRBD1. Germline V gives CDR1 SGHAT, CDR2 FQNNGV. Trimming at V came to 4 bases and at J to 4 bases, leaving 2 bases not matched to a gene. The CDR3 length is 13 residues. DNA of the CDR3: TGTGCCAGCAGCTCACAGGGGGGCACTGAAGCTTTCTTT. Amino acids: CASSSQGGTEAFF.

The chain carries TRBV19 and TRBJ2-5; either TRBD1 or TRBD2 may supply D (5 bases each). V was trimmed by 5 bases and J by 5 bases, leaving 18 bases between them. Germline V gives CDR1 LNHDA, CDR2 SQIVND (reference sequence). CDR3 length equals 15 residues. The CDR3 DNA is TGTGCCAGTAGTCCGCCGGGACCGCTCCGGGAGACCCAGTACTTC. Translated, it gives CASSPPGPLRETQYF.

The rearrangement uses TRBV18 and TRBJ2-1, with D uncertain. The ends were cut back, 3 bases at V and 9 bases at J, with 15 bases in the middle. From germline, CDR1 is KGHSH and CDR2 LQKENI. The length of the CDR3 is 14 residues. CDR3 nucleotide sequence: TGTGCCAGCTCACCCGGTGATAGGGCCGGTGAGCAGTTCTTC. It specifies CASSPGDRAGEQFF.

The V and J genes are TRBV28 and TRBJ2-1, with D possibly matching TRBD1 (6 bases). Germline CDR1 reads MDHEN; CDR2 reads SYDVKM. The CDR3 has 18 residues. The CDR3, as DNA: TGTACATACCTCTCTGAGACAGGATGTCTAGTGCCCTACAATGAGCAGTTCTTC. Its protein is CTYLSETGCLVPYNEQFF.

About this clone itself: A much larger clone differs by one base, so this may be a read error. The V call is TRBV7-6, the J call TRBJ1-3; D not resolved. The CDR3 sequence is 14 residues long. Germline CDR1 is SGHVS and CDR2 is FNYEAQ. The V end lost 3 bases, the J end lost 0 bases, and 6 bases lay between the germline ends. The CDR3 DNA reads TGTGCCAGCAGCTTTCCCAGCTCTGGAAACACCATATATTTT. It translates to CASSFPSSGNTIYF.

This clone was observed a single time. This chain connects TRBV18 to TRBJ2-5; D unclear. The CDR3 extends over 14 amino acids. V was pared by 6 bases and J by 7 bases, with 18 bases between. The germline V gene encodes CDR1 KGHSH and CDR2 LQKENI. CDR3 nucleotide sequence: TGTGCCAGCTCCCTAACTACAAGGTCGGGGACCCAGTACTTC. It yields the protein CASSLTTRSGTQYF.

The sample holds one count of this clone. The chain links TRBV7-8 to TRBJ2-3; weak D call: TRBD2 (5 bases). Germline-derived CDR1 and CDR2 are SGHVS and FQNEAQ. The V end was cut by 2 bases, the J end by 0 bases, with 9 bases between. This CDR3 comprises 15 residues. This CDR3 reads CASSLQAVSTDTQYF. In nucleotides, the CDR3 is TGTGCCAGCAGCTTACAAGCGGTTAGCACAGATACGCAGTATTTT.

Here the CDR3 DNA reads TGTGCCAGCAGCTTAGAAGCCAGACTAGCGGGAGGGAGTTATGAGCAGTTCTTC. This codes for CASSLEARLAGGSYEQFF. This chain links TRBV11-3 with TRBJ2-1; 14 bases match TRBD2. After removal of 0 bases from V and 8 bases from J, the junction contained 9 bases not matched to a gene. The CDR3 is 18 amino acids. The germline V gene has CDR1 SGHNT and CDR2 YENEEA.

The chain recombines TRBV9 with TRBJ2-2; 8 bases line up with TRBD2. The CDR3 runs 14 residues. CDR1 is SGDLS and CDR2 is YYNGEE in the germline V gene. Trimming at V came to 4 bases and at J to 6 bases, leaving 5 bases not matched to a gene. In nucleotides, the CDR3 is TGTGCCAGCAGCCCCCGGGGACTAGCCGGGGAGCTGTTTTTT. It translates to CASSPRGLAGELFF. The full variable domain, in which reference TRBV9 and TRBJ2-2 provide the parts outside the CDR3, is DSGVTQTPKHLITATGQRVTLRCSPRSGDLSVYWYQQSLDQGLQFLIQYYNGEERAKGNILERFSAQQFPDLHSELNLSSLELGDSALYFCASSPRGLAGELFFGEGSRLTVL.

V usage is TRBV5-4 and J usage is TRBJ2-2, with 10 bases fitting TRBD1. Germline values: CDR1 SGHNT, CDR2 YYREEE (reference sequence). V dropped 4 bases and J dropped 4; count of bases not matched to a gene: 7. The CDR3 length is 16 residues. CDR3 in DNA: TGTGCCAGCAGCGACGCGACAGGGGGCCCCACCGGGGAGCTGTTTTTT. This gives the protein CASSDATGGPTGELFF. Based on the CDR3 plus reference TRBV5-4 and TRBJ2-2, the full variable domain is ETGVTQSPTHLIKTRGQQVTLRCSSQSGHNTVSWYQQALGQGPQFIFQYYREEENGRGNFPPRFSGLQFPNYSSELNVNALELDDSALYLCASSDATGGPTGELFFGEGSRLTVL.

V usage is TRBV28 and J usage is TRBJ1-2, with 10 bases aligning to TRBD1. V trimming: 5 bases; J trimming: 4 bases; junction bases outside the gene matches: 7. The CDR3 is 15 amino acids. From germline, CDR1 is MDHEN and CDR2 SYDVKM. CDR3 sequence: CASSLDRGRGYGYTF. CDR3 DNA sequence: TGTGCCAGCAGTCTAGACAGGGGGCGGGGCTATGGCTACACCTTC.

The chain uses TRBV7-2 and TRBJ2-7, with 7 bases aligning to TRBD1. With 6 bases clipped from V and 0 bases from J, the junction kept 11 bases outside the gene matches. The CDR3 consists of 16 residues. CDR1 and CDR2 from the germline V gene are SGHTA and FQGNSA. CDR3 sequence: CASSPQGQQISYEQYF. The CDR3 DNA reads TGTGCCAGCAGTCCACAGGGACAGCAAATCTCCTACGAGCAGTACTTC.

The chain is built from TRBV18 and TRBJ1-2, with D hard to call. This CDR3 comprises 16 residues. Germline assignment: CDR1 KGHSH and CDR2 LQKENI. V gave up 1 base and J gave up 0 bases, with 12 bases separating them. CDR3 region: CASSPQGSVANYGYTF. As DNA, the CDR3 is TGTGCCAGCTCACCACAAGGGTCGGTAGCTAACTATGGCTACACCTTC.

For this clone: The same CDR3 can be traced to other DNA sequences in this sample. The chain uses TRBV6-1 and TRBJ2-1; the D is unclear. CDR1 and CDR2 (germline): MNHNS, SASEGT. This CDR3 is 13 amino acids long. Trimming cost V 6 bases and J 0 bases, with 6 bases left between them. This chain's CDR3 is CASSPDSYNEQFF. The CDR3 DNA reads as TGTGCCAGCAGCCCTGACTCCTACAATGAGCAGTTCTTC.

With respect to this clone: This could be a read error, since a much larger clone is one nucleotide away. The chain has TRBV5-1 and TRBJ2-5, with no clear D. The CDR3 totals 13 residues. The V gene's germline CDR1 is SGHRS and CDR2 YFSETQ. CDR3 in amino acids: CAGSPRSQETQYF. The CDR3 DNA is TGCGCCGGCAGCCCGAGAAGCCAAGAGACCCAGTACTTC.

This chain uses TRBV2 with TRBJ2-7; TRBD1 aligns across 8 bases. CDR1 SNHLY and CDR2 FYNNEI come from the germline V gene. This CDR3 spans 14 amino acids. The ends lost 6 bases at V and 0 bases at J; junction bases unmatched: 4. This CDR3 is CASSDRGFSYEQYF. CDR3 coding DNA: TGTGCCAGCAGCGACAGGGGATTCTCCTACGAGCAGTACTTC.

This clone was found a few times. The V gene is TRBV27, the J gene TRBJ2-7, with D tentatively TRBD1 (5 bases). This CDR3 spans 13 amino acids. The germline V gene encodes CDR1 MNHEY and CDR2 SMNVEV (reference sequence). The V end was cut by 4 bases, the J end by 6 bases, with 13 bases between. The CDR3 is CASSWILDSEQYF. The CDR3 nucleotides are TGTGCCAGCAGTTGGATTTTAGACAGCGAGCAGTACTTC.

The rearrangement joins TRBV7-7 to TRBJ2-5; 8 bases line up with TRBD2. The CDR3 loop spans 14 amino acids. CDR1 is SSHAT, CDR2 FNYEAQ, per germline (reference sequence). This chain's CDR3 is CASGPTGGFETQYF. The CDR3 DNA sequence: TGTGCTAGCGGCCCGACGGGAGGGTTTGAGACCCAGTACTTC.

The CDR3 here is CARSLDSQGLEGTEAFF. CDR3 DNA: TGTGCCAGAAGCTTGGATTCTCAGGGGCTGGAGGGCACTGAAGCTTTCTTT. The V and J genes are TRBV5-3 and TRBJ1-1, with TRBD1 as a possible D gene (6 bases). TRBV5-3 is treated as an ORF (open reading frame) with a function not yet certain. The CDR3 loop spans 17 amino acids. Trimming shortened V by 0 bases and J by 4 bases, and 19 bases separated the two germline ends.

Details on this clone: This probably arose from a read error, given a far larger clone one base away. This chain connects TRBV28 to TRBJ2-5; 7 nucleotides agree with TRBD2. The J call may not be correct, given that the DNA end is closer to TRBJ2-7. Per the germline V gene, CDR1 is MDHEN and CDR2 is SYDVKM. The CDR3 loop spans 15 amino acids. The CDR3: CAGSGLGWVSYEQYF. The CDR3 DNA sequence: TGTGCCGGCAGCGGACTAGGATGGGTTTCCTACGAGCAGTACTTC.

The chain uses TRBV19 and TRBJ1-1, with unresolved D. Per the germline V gene, CDR1 is LNHDA and CDR2 is SQIVND (reference sequence). The CDR3 loop spans 15 amino acids. Trimming stripped 5 bases from V and 1 base from J, with 14 bases between. CDR3 sequence reads: CASSLLGRTNTEAFF. The CDR3 DNA is TGTGCCAGTAGTTTACTTGGTAGGACGAACACTGAAGCTTTCTTT.